This T cell receptor (beta chain) was retrieved from a study of OX40 agonist ivuxolimab in advanced cancers. Study outcomes and limitations: Average numbers of expanded clones were greater in CD8+ T cells than in CD4+. Nonresponders included some who also had low normalized T-cell clonal expansion.

About this clone: Its antigen is undetermined.

CDR1 and CDR2 from the germline V gene are MNHNS and SASEGT. The V gene lost 6 bases and the J gene lost 6 bases, with 14 bases spanning the gap. The CDR3 is 14 amino acids. TCRdb's table, derived via immunoSEQ multiplex PCR, lists solely in-frame clones and lacks some. This sample has 65,000 to 90,000 clones; approximately 85% occur once, and the top ten carry around 5.5%. The source is an adult with an advanced solid tumor such as melanoma, head and neck, liver or kidney cancer. V is TRBV6-1 and J is TRBJ2-2; D unclear. Sequencing was performed on CD4+ or CD8+ T cells sorted from blood, taken in a trial of the OX40 agonist ivuxolimab. CDR3 in amino acids: CASSLLVEAGELFF. CDR3 DNA: TGTGCCAGCAGCCTTCTTGTTGAGGCCGGGGAGCTGTTTTTT.